The rows below give T cell receptor beta chains drawn from one sample of a study of T cells after posttransplantation cyclophosphamide. This table comes from immunoSEQ multiplex PCR, and its TCRdb copy is limited to in-frame clones, with some not included. The profile covers about 33,000 clones, none occurring a single time. The sample comprised PBMCs. The origin of the receptors is a woman aged 25 to 39 in good health and a related stem cell transplant donor. Both conserved end residues are trimmed from each CDR3.

cdr3_length	v_call	j_call	cdr3_aa
13	TRBV10-2	TRBJ1-5	ASSETGGSGQPQH
10	TRBV6-1	TRBJ1-2	ATKWAGYGYT
13	TRBV9	TRBJ2-4	ASSVGYREKNIQY
14	TRBV24-1	TRBJ2-1	ATSDLGRGGYNEQF
13	TRBV7-2	TRBJ2-7	ASRRLAGAYYEQY
13	TRBV12-3/TRBV12-4	TRBJ2-3	ASSLIGTFSDTQY
12	TRBV11-3	TRBJ2-1	ASSLDGGFGEQF
10	TRBV5-4	TRBJ2-5	ASSVGRGAQY
13	TRBV5-1	TRBJ2-7	ASSRDSTYSYEQY
17	TRBV2	TRBJ2-6	ASSDLAEIKDSGANVLT
11	TRBV19	TRBJ1-2	ASNTGQKYGYT
16	TRBV4-1	TRBJ1-1	ASSQVGGGLQPNTEAF
16	TRBV5-1	TRBJ1-2	ASRPSGTGSFSGYGYT
11	TRBV5-8	TRBJ1-2	ASSETVNYGYT
11	TRBV6-2/TRBV6-3	TRBJ1-2	ASSSERVRGYT
13	TRBV2	TRBJ2-7	ASSAPSGESYEQY
12	TRBV19	TRBJ2-7	ASRGGAGFYEQY
12	TRBV29-1	TRBJ1-2	SVDGAGSNYGYT
11	TRBV15	TRBJ1-1	ATSSGADTEAF
14	TRBV7-2	TRBJ2-7	ASSLASGVGLGEQY
13	TRBV7-2	TRBJ1-5	ASSLVGGSNQPQH
14	TRBV19	TRBJ1-2	ASSPSSGAINYGYT
12	TRBV6-2/TRBV6-3	TRBJ1-6	ASSLTQGNSPLH
12	TRBV7-2	TRBJ2-2	ASRSTATTGELF
13	TRBV5-1	TRBJ2-1	ASSWRTGTRGEQF
11	TRBV9	TRBJ2-7	ASSATPRGEQY
9	TRBV6-2/TRBV6-3	TRBJ2-7	ASSPLYEQY
12	TRBV5-6	TRBJ1-5	ASSTGQSNQPQH
13	TRBV28	TRBJ2-7	ASSLGTSGAYEQY
10	TRBV19	TRBJ1-2	ASSINGPLRA
11	TRBV7-2	TRBJ1-1	ASSSWTGTEAF
14	TRBV4-3	TRBJ2-6	ASSQDQGTGANVLT
14	TRBV18	TRBJ1-1	ASSPRTGDPNTEAF
15	TRBV30	TRBJ1-6	AWRGGTASSYNSPLH
13	TRBV4-1	TRBJ1-5	ASSLLTGGGQPQH
12	TRBV23-1	TRBJ1-2	ASSQSGRNYGYT
13	TRBV27	TRBJ2-5	ASSFGAGPQETQY
13	TRBV18	TRBJ1-3	ASSPNRGSGNTIY
15	TRBV27	TRBJ1-5	ASSLNTFRASRQPQH
11	TRBV12-3/TRBV12-4	TRBJ2-1	ASRMSTTDEQF
10	TRBV5-1	TRBJ2-7	ASSSGGYEQY
12	TRBV18	TRBJ2-3	ASSPPIHTDTQY